This T cell receptor (beta chain) emerged from a study of cytomegalovirus exposure and HLA in healthy donors. This CDR3 region has 13 residues. Germline CDR1 is MDHEN and CDR2 is SYDVKM. V lost 3 bases to trimming and J lost 2 bases, with 7 bases between them. Profiling relied on immunoSEQ multiplex PCR, and the TCRdb table lists in-frame clones only, not all of them. The profile shows over 200,000 clones, less than 90% of them singletons. Sample: PBMCs. The gene calls are TRBV28 and TRBJ1-2, with D uncertain. This clonotype was obtained from a woman aged 18-29 years in good health and CMV-seronegative. DNA of the CDR3: TGTGCCAGCAGTTTCCGCGGAAACTATGGCTACACCTTC. This translates into CASSFRGNYGYTF.